This T cell receptor (beta chain) came from a study of cytomegalovirus exposure and HLA in healthy donors. Germline V gene sequence: CDR1 SGHTA, CDR2 FQGTGA. The CDR3 loop spans 14 amino acids. Trimming removed 2 bases at V and 8 bases at J, with 13 bases between. A note on this clone: Its antigen is unidentified.

Overall study findings and caveats: Among donors in an Asian-associated ancestry cluster, a later analysis reportedly found fewer N-insertions than the roughly 610-donor mean.

All donors participated as healthy donors of bone marrow. Vbeta (60) and Jbeta (13) primers were used in the PCR. Original data processing: Later, an analysis found about 80 million unique TCR beta chains, and roughly 10 million of these were shared. Using immunoSEQ multiplex PCR, the repertoire was profiled, and TCRdb retains in-frame clones only, with some absent. The DNA was the basis for D and trimming; V, J and clone size are from that table. Of about 99,000 clones in the sample, around three quarters are singletons; the top ten hold approximately 3.8%. Material: PBMCs. This rearrangement joins TRBV7-3 to TRBJ2-1, with D possibly being TRBD1 (6 bases). This TCR was sampled from a man in his fifties in good health and CMV-seropositive. The CDR3 DNA follows: TGTGCCAGCAGCTTAGAGGACAGTGTCTATGAGCAGTTCTTC. It is translated as CASSLEDSVYEQFF.